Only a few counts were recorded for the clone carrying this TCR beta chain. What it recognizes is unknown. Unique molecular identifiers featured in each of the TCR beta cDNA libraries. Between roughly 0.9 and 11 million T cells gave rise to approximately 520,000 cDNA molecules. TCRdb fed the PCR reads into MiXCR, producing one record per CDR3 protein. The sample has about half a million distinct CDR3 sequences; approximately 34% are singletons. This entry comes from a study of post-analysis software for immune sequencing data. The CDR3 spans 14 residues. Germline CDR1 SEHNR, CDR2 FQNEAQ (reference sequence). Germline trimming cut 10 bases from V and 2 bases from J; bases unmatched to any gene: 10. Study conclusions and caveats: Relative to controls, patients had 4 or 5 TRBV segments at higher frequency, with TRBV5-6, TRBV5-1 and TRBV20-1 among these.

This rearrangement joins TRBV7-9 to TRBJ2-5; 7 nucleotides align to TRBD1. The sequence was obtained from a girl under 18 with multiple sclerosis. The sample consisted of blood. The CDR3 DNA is TGTGCCACCCGACTACAGGGGAGTCAAGAGACCCAGTACTTC. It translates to CATRLQGSQETQYF.